The present entry profiles one TCR beta chain with its context. Its antigen is currently not known. Per-base quality was not reported, and no clone a single base away is much larger than it. The source of the sample is a study of T-cell memory formation after mild COVID-19 (dated by TCRdb to about 2021). General notes on the study: TCR sequence clusters from the two donors were found to be largely donor specific. Two young, previously healthy adult volunteers, one female and one male, were included in the cohort. T-cell clones expanding and contracting after mild COVID-19 in a couple of donors were tracked by longitudinal TCRalpha and TCRbeta repertoire sequencing.

The CDR3, cysteine through phenylalanine, is 16 amino acids long. Just CDR3 DNA is preserved here, 48 bases in frame from base 1. From a lookup of the germline V gene, CDR1 and CDR2 are ENHRY and SYGVKD. Between the V and J ends, shortened by 1 base and 0 bases respectively, the junction contains 11 bases. The investigation overall reported the following: The study covered only a couple of mild cases, and larger cohorts including severe cases with pre-infection samples were considered necessary. From day 15 to 85, contracting clones showed balanced CD4/CD8 phenotypes, whereas a second wave of clones that expanded from day 15 to 37 leaned towards CD4+. Some responding clones were found in pre-infection memory, which suggests that pre-existing cross-reactive memory T cells took part in the SARS-CoV-2 response. Contracting CD4+ clones appeared mostly in the CM and EM memory subsets, whereas CD8+ clones were enriched in EMRA. SARS-CoV-2 specificity was not confirmed for the second-wave clones peaking on day 37.

Ficoll-Paque density gradient centrifugation was the method used to isolate PBMCs. Sequencing relied on an Illumina NovaSeq 6000. Using 5'RACE with constant-segment primers, TCRalpha and TCRbeta cDNA libraries were constructed, with sample barcodes and unique molecular identifiers added in the process. RNA was extracted from every sample with Trizol reagent. The libraries were amplified in two PCR steps, and the second step added a second sample barcode and Illumina TruSeq adapters. Libraries were sequenced on an Illumina NovaSeq with 2 x 150 bp paired-end reads. In the authors' own workflow: With migec v1.2.7, reads were demultiplexed and then collapsed into UMI-guided consensus sequences. Using mixcr v2.1.11, UMI consensuses were aligned to TRA and TRB V and J templates and then assembled into clonotypes. A clonotype was counted as expanded or contracted only if both edgeR and NoisET called the change significant, with noise models trained on biological replicates. For edgeR calls, the thresholds were a false discovery rate-adjusted p below 0.01 and a log2 fold-change of 1. As an exploratory analysis of dynamics, max-normalized trajectories of the 1000 most abundant clonotypes were examined by PCA with hierarchical clustering. Each responding clone was given a CD4 or CD8 phenotype based on the CD4+ and CD8+ repertoires, which had been sequenced separately. In TCRdb, the public reads were trimmed at Q25 with fastp and aligned with MiXCR, with productive beta chains retained. Rows with a matching CDR3 protein are joined into one entry that keeps the most common DNA and genes. What appears here as the V and J calls and clone size reflects TCRdb's work, not the paper's. This sample holds a few hundred thousand distinct CDR3 sequences; over 25% were observed only once. Approximately 12% of the sample lies in the top ten.

The sequence joins TRBV10-3 to TRBJ2-3, with a weak D call of TRBD1 (6 bases match). This TCR came from an adult woman who had mild COVID-19 (a few samples of this study predate the infection). The sample titles of this study are shuffled in the database, so cell type and time point are left out; the donor was told from shared clones. The sample taken for sequencing was PBMCs or a T cell subset sorted from them (not recorded which). Here the CDR3 is given as CAISEWGRGSTDTQYF. The bases read TGTGCCATCAGTGAGTGGGGCAGGGGCAGCACAGATACGCAGTATTTT.